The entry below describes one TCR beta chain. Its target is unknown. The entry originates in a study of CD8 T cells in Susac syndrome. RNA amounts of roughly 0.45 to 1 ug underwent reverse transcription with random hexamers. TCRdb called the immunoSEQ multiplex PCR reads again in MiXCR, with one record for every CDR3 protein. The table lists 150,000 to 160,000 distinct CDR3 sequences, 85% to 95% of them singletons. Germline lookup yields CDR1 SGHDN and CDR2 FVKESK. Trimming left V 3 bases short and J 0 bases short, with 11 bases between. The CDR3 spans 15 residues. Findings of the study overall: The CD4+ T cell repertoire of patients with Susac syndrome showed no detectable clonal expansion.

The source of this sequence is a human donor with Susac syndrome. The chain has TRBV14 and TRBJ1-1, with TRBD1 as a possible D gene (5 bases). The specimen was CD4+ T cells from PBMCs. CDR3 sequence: CASSQVGTVNTEAFF. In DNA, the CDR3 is TGTGCCAGCAGCCAGGTTGGGACGGTGAACACTGAAGCTTTCTTT.